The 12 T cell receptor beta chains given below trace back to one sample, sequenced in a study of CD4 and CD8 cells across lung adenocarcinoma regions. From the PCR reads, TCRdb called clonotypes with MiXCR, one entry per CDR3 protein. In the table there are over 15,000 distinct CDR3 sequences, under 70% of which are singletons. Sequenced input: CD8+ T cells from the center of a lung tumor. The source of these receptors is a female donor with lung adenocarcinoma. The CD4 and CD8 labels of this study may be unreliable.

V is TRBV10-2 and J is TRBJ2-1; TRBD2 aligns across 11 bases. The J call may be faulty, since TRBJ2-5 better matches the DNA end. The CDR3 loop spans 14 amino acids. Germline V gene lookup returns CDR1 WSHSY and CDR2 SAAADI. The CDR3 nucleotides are TGCGCCAGCAGTGTAGCGGGAGGGTGGGAGACCCAGTACTTC. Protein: CASSVAGGWETQYF.

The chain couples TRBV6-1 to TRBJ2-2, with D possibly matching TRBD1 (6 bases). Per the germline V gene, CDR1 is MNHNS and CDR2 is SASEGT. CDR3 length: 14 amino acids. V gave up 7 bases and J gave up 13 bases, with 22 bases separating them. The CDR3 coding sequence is TGTGCCAGCAAACGGGCAGTGAGTACAGGGACGCTGTTTTTT. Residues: CASKRAVSTGTLFF.

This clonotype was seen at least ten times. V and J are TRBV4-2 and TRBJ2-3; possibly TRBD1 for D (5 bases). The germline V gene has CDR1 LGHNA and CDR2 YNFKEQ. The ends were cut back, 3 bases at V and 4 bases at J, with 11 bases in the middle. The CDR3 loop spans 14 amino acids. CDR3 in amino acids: CASSHPGLSDTQYF. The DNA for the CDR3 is TGTGCCAGCAGCCACCCAGGGTTATCAGATACGCAGTATTTT.

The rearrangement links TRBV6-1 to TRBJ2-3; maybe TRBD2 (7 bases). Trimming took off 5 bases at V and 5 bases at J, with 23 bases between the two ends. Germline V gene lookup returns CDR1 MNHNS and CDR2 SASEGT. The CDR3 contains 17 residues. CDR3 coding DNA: TGTGCCAGCAGTCGACGACTGGGGGGGGCTTTCAAAGATACGCAGTATTTT. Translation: CASSRRLGGAFKDTQYF.

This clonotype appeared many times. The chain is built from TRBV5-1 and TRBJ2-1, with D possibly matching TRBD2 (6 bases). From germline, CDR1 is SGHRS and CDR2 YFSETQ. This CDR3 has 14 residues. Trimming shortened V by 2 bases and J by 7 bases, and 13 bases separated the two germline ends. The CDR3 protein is CASSLRGAGNEQFF. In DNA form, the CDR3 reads TGCGCCAGCAGCTTAAGAGGGGCGGGGAATGAGCAGTTCTTC.

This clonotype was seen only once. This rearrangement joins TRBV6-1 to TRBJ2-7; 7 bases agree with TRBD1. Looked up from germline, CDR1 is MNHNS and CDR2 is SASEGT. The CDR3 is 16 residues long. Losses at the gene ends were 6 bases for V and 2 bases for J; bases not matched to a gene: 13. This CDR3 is CASSGTDANAPYEQYF. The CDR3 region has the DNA TGTGCCAGCAGCGGGACAGACGCTAATGCCCCCTACGAGCAGTACTTC.

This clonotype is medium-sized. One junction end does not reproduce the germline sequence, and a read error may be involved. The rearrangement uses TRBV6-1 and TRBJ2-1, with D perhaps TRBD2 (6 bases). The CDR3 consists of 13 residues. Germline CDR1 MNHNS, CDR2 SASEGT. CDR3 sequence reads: CASREARDSEQFF. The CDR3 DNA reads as TGTGCCAGCAGGGAAGCCCGGGACTCTGAGCAGTTCTTC.

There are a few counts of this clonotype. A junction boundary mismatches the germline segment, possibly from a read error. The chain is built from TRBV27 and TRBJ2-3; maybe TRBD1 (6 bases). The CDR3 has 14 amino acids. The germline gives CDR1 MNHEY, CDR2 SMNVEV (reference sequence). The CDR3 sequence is CAGSGGRVQDTQYF. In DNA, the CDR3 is TGTGCGGGCAGTGGGGGCCGGGTCCAAGATACGCAGTATTTC.

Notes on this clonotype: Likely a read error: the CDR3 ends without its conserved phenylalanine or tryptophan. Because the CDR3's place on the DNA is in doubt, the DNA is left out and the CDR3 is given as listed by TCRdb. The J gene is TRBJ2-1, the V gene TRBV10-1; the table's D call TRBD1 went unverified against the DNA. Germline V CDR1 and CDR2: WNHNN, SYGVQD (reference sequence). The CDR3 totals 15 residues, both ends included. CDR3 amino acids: CASFFCPTITVSRVP.

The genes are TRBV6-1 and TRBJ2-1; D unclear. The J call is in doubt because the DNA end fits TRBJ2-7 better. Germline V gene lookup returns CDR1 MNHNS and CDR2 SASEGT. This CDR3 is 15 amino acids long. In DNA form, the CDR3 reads TGTGCCAGCAGTGAGGTAGGGAAAGGGTCCTACGAGCAGTACTTC. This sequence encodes CASSEVGKGSYEQYF.

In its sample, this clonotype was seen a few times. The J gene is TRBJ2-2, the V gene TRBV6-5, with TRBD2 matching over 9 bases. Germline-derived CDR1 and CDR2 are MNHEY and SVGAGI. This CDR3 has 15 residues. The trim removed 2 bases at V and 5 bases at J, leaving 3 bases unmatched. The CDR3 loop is CASSYRGRGTGELFF. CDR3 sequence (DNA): TGTGCCAGCAGTTACCGCGGGAGGGGAACCGGGGAGCTGTTTTTT.

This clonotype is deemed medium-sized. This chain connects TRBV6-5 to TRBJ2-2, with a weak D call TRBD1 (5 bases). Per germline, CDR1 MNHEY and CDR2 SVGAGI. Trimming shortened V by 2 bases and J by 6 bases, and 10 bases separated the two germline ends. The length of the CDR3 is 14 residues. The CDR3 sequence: CASSYPDSSGELFF. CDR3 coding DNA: TGTGCCAGCAGTTACCCCGACAGTTCCGGGGAGCTGTTTTTT.